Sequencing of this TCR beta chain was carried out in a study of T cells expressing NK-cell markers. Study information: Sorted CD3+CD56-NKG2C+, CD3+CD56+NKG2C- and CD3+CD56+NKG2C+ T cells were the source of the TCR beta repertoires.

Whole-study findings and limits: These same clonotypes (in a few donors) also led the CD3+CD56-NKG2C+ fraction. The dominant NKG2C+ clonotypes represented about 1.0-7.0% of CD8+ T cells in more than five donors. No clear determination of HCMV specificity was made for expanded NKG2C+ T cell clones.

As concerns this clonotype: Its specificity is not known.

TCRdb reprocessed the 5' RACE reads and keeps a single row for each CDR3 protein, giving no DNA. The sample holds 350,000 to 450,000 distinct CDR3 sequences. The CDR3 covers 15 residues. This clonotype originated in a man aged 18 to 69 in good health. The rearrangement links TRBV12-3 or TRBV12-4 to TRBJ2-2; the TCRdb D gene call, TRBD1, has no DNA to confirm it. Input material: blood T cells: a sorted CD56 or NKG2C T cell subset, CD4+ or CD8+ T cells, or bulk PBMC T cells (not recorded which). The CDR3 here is CASSRGQGRTGELFF.